This entry concerns a single T cell receptor beta chain. Its antigen is undetermined. The junction shows a germline mismatch at one end, possibly a read error. Other DNA sequences within the sample encode an identical CDR3. This sample stems from a study of cytomegalovirus exposure and HLA in healthy donors. Study observations and caveats: In an earlier analysis, about 87% or about 30%: the productive usage of most TCR beta V segments. Follow-up analysis found HLA locus-dependent TCR association rates, highest for DRB1 and lowest for HLA-C.

The CDR3 covers 10 residues. CDR1 is MNHEY, CDR2 SMNVEV, per germline (reference sequence). This PCR relied on a set of 60 Vbeta primers and 13 Jbeta primers. The table came from immunoSEQ multiplex PCR; TCRdb's copy has only in-frame clones and leaves some out. The top ten hold 1.5% to 2% of the sample, which has 100,000 or so clones, approximately 74% seen once. The source is a woman in her 40s in good health and CMV-seronegative. The sample comprised PBMCs. The gene calls are TRBV27 and TRBJ2-7, with D unresolved. As DNA, the CDR3 is TGCGCCAGCCCTCCCTACGAGCAGTACTTC. It yields the protein CASPPYEQYF.